What follows are 5 T cell receptor beta chains derived from one specimen sequenced in a study of T cells in women clearing cervical HPV infection. Data came from immunoSEQ multiplex PCR; TCRdb stores just in-frame clones and leaves some out. This sample's table reports approximately 12,000 clones. Material: blood buffy coat. The receptors derive from a woman aged 18-70 years with a cervical HPV16 infection that either progressed to CIN3+ or cleared (not recorded which).

Concerning this clone itself: Read sequence stops 3 residues before the CDR3 end, and the germline J gene provides the missing end. The chain carries TRBV20-1 and TRBJ2-5; 8 nucleotides agree with TRBD2. V shed 4 bases and J 1 base; nucleotides not matched to a gene: 8. CDR1 is DFQATT, CDR2 SNEGSKA, per germline (reference sequence). CDR3 length: 15 amino acids. The CDR3 protein is CSATTGGPFQETQYF. The part of the CDR3 DNA that was read is TGCAGTGCTACGACGGGGGGGCCCTTCCAAGAGACC.

A remark on this clone: Coverage ceases 3 residues before the CDR3 finishes, and the germline J gene fills in the end. The chain recombines TRBV23-1 with TRBJ2-7; 10 bases map to TRBD1. TRBV23-1 qualifies as an ORF whose function is uncertain. Unmatched junction bases numbered 6, after V lost 11 bases and J lost 5 bases. This CDR3 spans 12 amino acids. The CDR3 loop is CAARQGAHEQYF. The part of the CDR3 DNA that was read is TGCGCCGCCCGACAGGGGGCGCACGAG.

Of note for this clone: From the germline J gene comes the end of the CDR3, since the read stops 3 residues before it. The chain carries TRBV12-3 or TRBV12-4 and TRBJ2-3, with 8 positions matching TRBD1. The CDR3 loop spans 14 amino acids. The sequenced part of the CDR3 DNA is TGTGCCAGCAGTTTAGGGACAGGGAAAGGGACG. This gives the protein CASSLGTGKGT. The full CDR3 protein is CASSLGTGKGTQYF.

On this clone itself: The read ends 3 residues before the CDR3 terminus; that terminus is restored from the germline J gene. The rearrangement uses TRBV29-1 and TRBJ1-1; 8 bases line up with TRBD1. J lost 4 bases, V lost 7 bases, and 8 bases had no gene match. This CDR3 is 13 amino acids long. Germline V gene sequence: CDR1 SQVTM, CDR2 ANQGSEA. The CDR3 DNA, read in part, is TGCAGCGCGACAGGGGATGGGGGCACTGAA. Translated: CSATGDGGTE. The full CDR3 reads CSATGDGGTEAFF.

The CDR3 DNA, read in part, is TGCAGTGCTGCGGTAAGGGGGCCAGACACTGAA. This gives the protein CSAAVRGPDTE. The full CDR3 protein reads CSAAVRGPDTEAFF. V and J are TRBV20-1 and TRBJ1-1; 7 bases are shared with TRBD1. The read falls 3 residues short of the CDR3 end, and the missing part is taken from the germline J gene. The CDR3 length is 14 residues. V lost 5 bases to trimming and J lost 3 bases; unmatched junction nucleotides: 9. CDR1 and CDR2 from the germline V gene are DFQATT and SNEGSKA (reference sequence).